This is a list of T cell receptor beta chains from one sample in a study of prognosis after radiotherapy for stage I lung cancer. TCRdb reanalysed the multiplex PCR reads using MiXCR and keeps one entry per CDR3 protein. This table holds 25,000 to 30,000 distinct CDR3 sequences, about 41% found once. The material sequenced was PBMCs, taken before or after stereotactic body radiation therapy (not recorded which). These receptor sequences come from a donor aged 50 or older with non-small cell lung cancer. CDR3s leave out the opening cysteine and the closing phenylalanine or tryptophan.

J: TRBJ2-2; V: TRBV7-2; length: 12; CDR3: ASSLVARTGELF
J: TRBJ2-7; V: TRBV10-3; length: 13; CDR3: AISSGTGDAYEQY
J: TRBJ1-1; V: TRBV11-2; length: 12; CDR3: ASSPTGGGTEAF
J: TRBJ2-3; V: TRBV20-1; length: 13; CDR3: SAQGDFRGTDTQY
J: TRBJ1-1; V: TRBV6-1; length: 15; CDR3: ASSLSEDRRWNTEAF
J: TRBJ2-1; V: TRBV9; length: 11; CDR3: ASSAISGNEQF
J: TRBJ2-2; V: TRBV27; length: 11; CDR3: ASSFTSARELF
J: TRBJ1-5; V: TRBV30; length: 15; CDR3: AWDKGSLGRSNQPQH
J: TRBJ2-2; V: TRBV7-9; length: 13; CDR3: ASSSTGLVNGELF
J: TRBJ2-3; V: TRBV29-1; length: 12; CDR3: SVVVQGRTDTQY
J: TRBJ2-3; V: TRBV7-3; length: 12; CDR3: ASSPTGLGDTQY
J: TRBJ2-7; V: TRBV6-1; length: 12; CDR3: ASSEGSGLYEQY
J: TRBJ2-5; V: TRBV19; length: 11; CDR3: ASSGQNQETQY
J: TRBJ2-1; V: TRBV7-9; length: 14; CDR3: ASSLGTIRVYNEQF
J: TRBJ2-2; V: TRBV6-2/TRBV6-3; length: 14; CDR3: ASSYGRGPNTGELF
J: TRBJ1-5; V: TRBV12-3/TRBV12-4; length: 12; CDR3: ASSLSWGNQPQH
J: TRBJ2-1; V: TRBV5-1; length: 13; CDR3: ASKLDVAGYNEQF
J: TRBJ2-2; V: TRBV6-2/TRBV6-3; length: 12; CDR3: ASKQGGDTGELF
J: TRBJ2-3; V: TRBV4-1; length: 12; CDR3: ASSQQGGRDTQY
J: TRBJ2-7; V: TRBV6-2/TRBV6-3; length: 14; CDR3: ASSQSLGTSFYEQY
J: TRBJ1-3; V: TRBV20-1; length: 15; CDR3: SARGTGGAEAGNTIY
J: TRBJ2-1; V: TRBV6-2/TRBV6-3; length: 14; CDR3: ASKTTSGGNYNEQF
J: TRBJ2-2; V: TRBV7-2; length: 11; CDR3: ASSLGDTGELF
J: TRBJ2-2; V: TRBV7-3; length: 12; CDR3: ASRAGHNTGELF
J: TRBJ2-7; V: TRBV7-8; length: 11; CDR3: ASSPRGVTEQY
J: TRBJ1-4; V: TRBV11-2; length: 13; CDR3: ASSRSPGQTEKLF
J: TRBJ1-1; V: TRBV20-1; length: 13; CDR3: SARVGRGLNTEAF
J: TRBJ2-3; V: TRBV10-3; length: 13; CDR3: AISKQGSSTDTQY
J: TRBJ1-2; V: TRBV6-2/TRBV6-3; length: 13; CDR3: ASSEGRLSNYCYT
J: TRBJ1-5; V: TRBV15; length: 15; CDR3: ATSREGTGISNQPQH
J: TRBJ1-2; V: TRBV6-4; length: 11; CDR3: ASSYGTNYGYT
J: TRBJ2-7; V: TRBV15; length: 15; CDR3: ATSRTPTGRQAYEQY
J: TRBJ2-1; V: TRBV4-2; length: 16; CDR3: ASSQDLGGLLSYNEQF
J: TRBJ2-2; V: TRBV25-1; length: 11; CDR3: AISQGNTGDLF
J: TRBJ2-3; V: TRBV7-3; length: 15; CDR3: ASSQRSGMARTDTQY
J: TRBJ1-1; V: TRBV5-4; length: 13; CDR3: ASSPQGVWGTEAF
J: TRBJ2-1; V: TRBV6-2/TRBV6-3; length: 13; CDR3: ASSPPEQNYNEQF
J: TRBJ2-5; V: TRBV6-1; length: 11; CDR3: ASNDRLIETQY
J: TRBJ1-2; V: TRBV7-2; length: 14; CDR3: ASSVRQGAGGYGYT
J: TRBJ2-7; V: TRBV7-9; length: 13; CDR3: ASSLGRGRGDEQY
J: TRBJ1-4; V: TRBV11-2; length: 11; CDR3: ASSPQTGVKLF
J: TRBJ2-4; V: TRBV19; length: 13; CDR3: ASSIATLAKNIQY
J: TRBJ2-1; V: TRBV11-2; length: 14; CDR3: ASSRVLAATYNEQF
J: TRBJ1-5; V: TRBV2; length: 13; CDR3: ASRRTASGAQPQH
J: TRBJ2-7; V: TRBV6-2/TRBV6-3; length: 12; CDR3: ASSQDREKYEQY
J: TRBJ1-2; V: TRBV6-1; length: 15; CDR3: ASSETWTGDSSYGYT
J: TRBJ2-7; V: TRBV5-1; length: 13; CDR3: ASSLVAGSSYEQY
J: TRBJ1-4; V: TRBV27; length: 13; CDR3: ASSLSFGPNEKLF
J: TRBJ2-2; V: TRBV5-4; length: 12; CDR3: ARSLGGNTGELF
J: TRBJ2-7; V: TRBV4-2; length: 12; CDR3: ASSQDIAGGEQY
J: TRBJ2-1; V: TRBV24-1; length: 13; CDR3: ATSDSRPDSNEQF
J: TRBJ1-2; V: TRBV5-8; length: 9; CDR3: ASSLRPGYT
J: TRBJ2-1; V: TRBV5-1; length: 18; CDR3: ASSLKGLAGGPARGNEQF
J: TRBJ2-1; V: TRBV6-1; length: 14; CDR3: ASSPHTSGNYNEQF